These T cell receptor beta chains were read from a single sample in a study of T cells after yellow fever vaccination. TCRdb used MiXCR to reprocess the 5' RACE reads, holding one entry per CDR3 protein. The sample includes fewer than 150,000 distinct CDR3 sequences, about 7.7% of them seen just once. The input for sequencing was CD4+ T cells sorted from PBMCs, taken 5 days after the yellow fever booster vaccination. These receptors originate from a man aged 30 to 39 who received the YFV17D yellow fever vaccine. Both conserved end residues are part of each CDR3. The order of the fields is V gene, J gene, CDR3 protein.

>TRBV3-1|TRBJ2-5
CASSLIGGGGGKTQYF
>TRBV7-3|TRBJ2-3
CASSLGGGTNTDTQYF
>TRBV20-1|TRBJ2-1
CSATLAGRWNEQFF
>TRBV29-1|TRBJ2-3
CSVEISGTSTDTQYF
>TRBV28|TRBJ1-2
CASRGLGASNYGYTF
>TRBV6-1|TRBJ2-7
CPSSGGGAGAYEQYF
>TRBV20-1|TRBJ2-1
CSASNNEQFF
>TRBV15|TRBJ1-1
CATSRGTGAEAFF
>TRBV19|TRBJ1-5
CASKGTGNQPQHF
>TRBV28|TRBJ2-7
CASRSLAGGTGGRGEQYF
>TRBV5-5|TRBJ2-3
CASSQGTVQRTDTQYF
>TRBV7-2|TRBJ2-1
CASSLFQGRAGYNEQFF
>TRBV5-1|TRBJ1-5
CASSLGDNNQPQHF